The 3 T cell receptor beta chains below all came from one sample that was sequenced in a study of blood T cell repertoires in COVID-19. TCRdb's copy holds only in-frame clones and misses some; the assay was immunoSEQ multiplex PCR. The sample has some 95,000 clones; roughly 72% are singletons. The sample comprised peripheral blood. The origin of the receptors is a man aged 65 to 79 with acute or convalescent COVID-19.

Only a few counts were recorded for this clone. The chain combines TRBV7-3 with TRBJ2-3; 7 bases match TRBD2. Germline CDR1 SGHTA, CDR2 FQGTGA. The CDR3 runs 15 residues. J lost 1 base, V lost 2 bases, and 3 bases had no gene match. CDR3 protein: CASSLGGVGTDTQYF. Written as DNA, the CDR3 is TGTGCCAGCAGCTTAGGGGGGGTCGGCACAGATACGCAGTATTTT.

V and J are TRBV27 and TRBJ2-5, with D possibly TRBD1 on 6 matching bases. V shed 6 bases and J shed 4 bases, with 15 bases lying between them. The CDR3 is made up of 14 amino acids. The germline gives CDR1 MNHEY, CDR2 SMNVEV (reference sequence). CDR3: CASSSHRVGETQYF. CDR3 DNA: TGTGCCAGCAGCTCTCACAGGGTTGGAGAGACCCAGTACTTC.

This chain joins TRBV27 and TRBJ2-4, with 11 nucleotides matching TRBD2. Per germline, CDR1 MNHEY and CDR2 SMNVEV (reference sequence). V gave up 6 bases and J gave up 0 bases; unmatched junction bases: 10. This CDR3 is built from 18 residues. CDR3 residues: CASSLAGGELLAKNIQYF. CDR3 sequence (DNA): TGTGCCAGCAGCCTAGCGGGGGGAGAATTATTAGCCAAAAACATTCAGTACTTC.